The rows below give T cell receptor beta chains drawn from one sample of a study of blood T cell repertoires in COVID-19. Profiling relied on immunoSEQ multiplex PCR, and the TCRdb table lists in-frame clones only, not all of them. The data contain about 190,000 clones, roughly four fifths of them singletons. Sequencing was carried out using peripheral blood. These TCRs come from a woman between 45 and 60 years old with acute or convalescent COVID-19. The CDR3 runs from the conserved cysteine through the conserved F or W. Each record gives: D gene, J gene, clone size, V gene, CDR3 DNA, CDR3 protein. A D gene is named only where the DNA matches it firmly. Clone size, where shown, is once, few, many, or a class for clones that have expanded.

D: TRBD1
J: TRBJ1-5
size: .
V: TRBV28
DNA: TGTGCCAGCAGCAGGGACAGGGGGATTAGCAATCAGCCCCAGCATTTT
CDR3: CASSRDRGISNQPQHF

D: TRBD1
J: TRBJ1-4
size: .
V: TRBV6-5
DNA: TGTGCCAGCAGTTACGGGACAGGGGGTGAAAAACTGTTTTTT
CDR3: CASSYGTGGEKLFF

D: .
J: TRBJ2-1
size: .
V: TRBV19
DNA: TGTGCCAGTAGTATACCCCCCCGAAAACCGACGGGGAGCTCCTACAATGAGCAGTTCTTC
CDR3: CASSIPPRKPTGSSYNEQFF

D: TRBD1
J: TRBJ2-5
size: .
V: TRBV5-4
DNA: TGTGCCAGCAGCCCCGGACAGGTCCAAGAGACCCAGTACTTC
CDR3: CASSPGQVQETQYF

D: TRBD2
J: TRBJ2-3
size: once
V: TRBV10-1
DNA: TGCGCCAGCAGTGAAGGGCTAGCGGGCACAGATACGCAGTATTTT
CDR3: CASSEGLAGTDTQYF

D: .
J: TRBJ2-7
size: .
V: TRBV6-8
DNA: TGTGCCAGCAGTTACTGTTTGGACTCCCTATTGAGTGAGCAGTACTTC
CDR3: CASSYCLDSLLSEQYF

D: .
J: TRBJ1-5
size: .
V: TRBV4-1
DNA: TGCGCCAGCAGCTTGCGGAGGAATCAGCCCCAGCATTTT
CDR3: CASSLRRNQPQHF

D: .
J: TRBJ2-3
size: .
V: TRBV27
DNA: TGTGCCAGCAGCCCCTGGGAAAGCGGCAGCACAGATACGCAGTATTTT
CDR3: CASSPWESGSTDTQYF

D: .
J: TRBJ2-7
size: once
V: TRBV28
DNA: TGTGCCAGCACCGGCGGGATCAGCTCCTACGAGCAGTACTTC
CDR3: CASTGGISSYEQYF

D: TRBD2
J: TRBJ2-1
size: .
V: TRBV5-1
DNA: TGCGCCAGCAGCTCAACTAGCGGGGTTCAGGGAGAGCAGTTCTTC
CDR3: CASSSTSGVQGEQFF

D: TRBD1
J: TRBJ1-1
size: .
V: TRBV7-9
DNA: TGTGCCAGCAGCTTACAGGGGGCAAACACTGAAGCTTTCTTT
CDR3: CASSLQGANTEAFF

D: .
J: TRBJ2-7
size: once
V: TRBV6-5
DNA: TGTGCCAGCAGTTACCCCGCAGGGCCGGGCTCCTACGAGCAGTACTTC
CDR3: CASSYPAGPGSYEQYF

D: .
J: TRBJ2-1
size: once
V: TRBV19
DNA: TGTGCCAGTAGTTCGAATAGCGGCTACAATGAGCAGTTCTTC
CDR3: CASSSNSGYNEQFF

D: .
J: TRBJ1-1
size: .
V: TRBV28
DNA: TGTGCCAGCACCCCGGGGGGCGGGGAAGCTTTCTTT
CDR3: CASTPGGGEAFF

D: .
J: TRBJ2-5
size: .
V: TRBV11-3
DNA: TGTGCCAGCAGCTTAGCACAGGGAGAGACCCAGTACTTC
CDR3: CASSLAQGETQYF

D: TRBD1
J: TRBJ1-4
size: .
V: TRBV5-1
DNA: TGCGCCAGCAGCTTGGGGACAGGGACCTATGAAAAACTGTTTTTT
CDR3: CASSLGTGTYEKLFF

D: TRBD2
J: TRBJ2-1
size: .
V: TRBV5-5
DNA: TGTGCCAGCAGAAGCGGTGGACTAGCGGGCGTGTCCTACAATGAGCAGTTCTTC
CDR3: CASRSGGLAGVSYNEQFF

D: TRBD2
J: TRBJ2-2
size: .
V: TRBV19
DNA: TGTGCCAGTAACCTAGCGGGAGGCACGAACACCGGGGAGCTGTTTTTT
CDR3: CASNLAGGTNTGELFF

D: TRBD1
J: TRBJ1-5
size: few
V: TRBV19
DNA: TGTGCCAGTAACCTCGACAGGGGAGGCCAGCCCCAGCATTTT
CDR3: CASNLDRGGQPQHF

D: TRBD1
J: TRBJ1-1
size: .
V: TRBV6-6
DNA: TGTGCCAGCTCGGGACAGGGGCACACTGAAGCTTTCTTT
CDR3: CASSGQGHTEAFF

D: .
J: TRBJ1-3
size: .
V: TRBV7-9
DNA: TGTGCCAGCGGGTTAGATACTGGAAACACCATATATTTT
CDR3: CASGLDTGNTIYF

D: TRBD1
J: TRBJ1-5
size: .
V: TRBV18
DNA: TGTGCCAGCTCATCGGGGACAGGCGAATATCAGCCCCAGCATTTT
CDR3: CASSSGTGEYQPQHF

D: .
J: TRBJ1-1
size: .
V: TRBV30
DNA: TGTGCCTGGAAAGGATTGGGGGGACGGACTGAAGCTTTCTTT
CDR3: CAWKGLGGRTEAFF

D: TRBD2
J: TRBJ2-1
size: once
V: TRBV11-2
DNA: TGTGCCAGCAGCTTAGTTGTTAGCGGGAGGGGATCCTACAATGAGCAGTTCTTC
CDR3: CASSLVVSGRGSYNEQFF

D: .
J: TRBJ2-2
size: .
V: TRBV25-1
DNA: TGTGCCAGCGGAACCAGCAGGACATCCTGGAACACCGGGGAGCTGTTTTTT
CDR3: CASGTSRTSWNTGELFF

D: TRBD2
J: TRBJ2-3
size: .
V: TRBV5-4
DNA: TGTGCCAGCAGCTTGAAAGGACTAGCGAACACAGATACGCAGTATTTT
CDR3: CASSLKGLANTDTQYF

D: .
J: TRBJ1-5
size: .
V: TRBV10-2
DNA: TGCGCCAGCACCGGGACTTGGGGTCAGCCCCAGCATTTT
CDR3: CASTGTWGQPQHF

D: .
J: TRBJ1-1
size: few
V: TRBV12-3/TRBV12-4
DNA: TGTGCCAGCAGTTTGAGGGGAGGCACTGAAGCTTTCTTT
CDR3: CASSLRGGTEAFF

D: .
J: TRBJ2-7
size: .
V: TRBV21-1
DNA: TGTGCCAGCAGCAAAAGGGGGGACAGGGGGACCGAGCAGTACTTC
CDR3: CASSKRGDRGTEQYF

D: TRBD1
J: TRBJ1-1
size: .
V: TRBV11-2
DNA: TGTGCCAGCAGCTTCTCAGGGGGCACTGAAGCTTTCTTT
CDR3: CASSFSGGTEAFF

D: .
J: TRBJ2-1
size: .
V: TRBV24-1
DNA: TGTGCCACCAGTGATTCACGGGGGAACTACAATGAGCAGTTCTTC
CDR3: CATSDSRGNYNEQFF

D: TRBD1
J: TRBJ1-5
size: .
V: TRBV28
DNA: TGTGCCAGCACAGGGGGCAGGCAGCCCCAGCATTTT
CDR3: CASTGGRQPQHF

D: TRBD1
J: TRBJ2-3
size: .
V: TRBV5-6
DNA: TGTGCCAGCAGCCATTCCGGGACAGGGCCAGATACGCAGTATTTT
CDR3: CASSHSGTGPDTQYF

D: TRBD2
J: TRBJ2-1
size: .
V: TRBV29-1
DNA: TGCAGCGTCGGACTAGCGGGGGTCAATGAGCAGTTCTTC
CDR3: CSVGLAGVNEQFF

D: .
J: TRBJ1-2
size: .
V: TRBV12-3/TRBV12-4
DNA: TGTGCCAGCAGTTCAACGCAGGGATATGGCTACACCTTC
CDR3: CASSSTQGYGYTF

D: .
J: TRBJ1-3
size: .
V: TRBV6-1
DNA: TGTGCCAGCAGTGAACGGAGAGCTGGCACCATATATTTT
CDR3: CASSERRAGTIYF

D: TRBD1
J: TRBJ1-4
size: .
V: TRBV28
DNA: TGTGCCAGCATCCCAGGGGGCGCTGAAAAACTGTTTTTT
CDR3: CASIPGGAEKLFF

D: .
J: TRBJ1-6
size: .
V: TRBV7-2
DNA: TGTGCCAGCAGCCCCGAGCGGGGGCCTTTCTCCCTCCACTTT
CDR3: CASSPERGPFSLHF

D: TRBD2
J: TRBJ2-1
size: .
V: TRBV27
DNA: TGTGCCAGCAGCCCCCACCGGGCTAGCGGCAACAATGAGCAGTTCTTC
CDR3: CASSPHRASGNNEQFF

D: .
J: TRBJ1-5
size: .
V: TRBV7-2
DNA: TGTGCCAGCAGCTTAGGCAGGGGTAATCAGCCCCAGCATTTT
CDR3: CASSLGRGNQPQHF

D: .
J: TRBJ1-5
size: .
V: TRBV30
DNA: TGTGCCTGGAGTGGACAGCTTAGCAATCAGCCCCAGCATTTT
CDR3: CAWSGQLSNQPQHF

D: .
J: TRBJ1-4
size: .
V: TRBV6-1
DNA: TGTGCCAGCAGTGCCCGTTGGGGGGGGGAAGCTAATGAAAAACTGTTTTTT
CDR3: CASSARWGGEANEKLFF

D: TRBD1
J: TRBJ2-3
size: .
V: TRBV5-5
DNA: TGTGCCAGCAGCTTGGGACAGGGGAACTTCCCAGATACGCAGTATTTT
CDR3: CASSLGQGNFPDTQYF

D: TRBD1
J: TRBJ2-3
size: .
V: TRBV24-1
DNA: TGTGCCACCGAACGGGACAGTTCCACAGATACGCAGTATTTT
CDR3: CATERDSSTDTQYF

D: .
J: TRBJ2-3
size: .
V: TRBV25-1
DNA: TGTGCCAGCGGAGGAGGTACGCAGTATTTT
CDR3: CASGGGTQYF